The entry below gives a single TCR beta chain sequence along with its context. These data come from a study of lymphopenia after photon versus proton radiotherapy. Germline V gene data show CDR1 as SGHNT and CDR2 as YYREEE (reference sequence). The CDR3 extends over 15 amino acids. Trimming removed 4 bases at V and 7 bases at J, with 20 bases between. Profiling relied on immunoSEQ multiplex PCR, and the TCRdb table lists in-frame clones only, not all of them. The data show about 30,000 clones, nearly 95% seen once. The sample here was peripheral blood, taken from a patient treated with photon-based radiotherapy. The receptor comes from a woman in her forties or fifties with cholangiocarcinoma. V is TRBV5-4 and J is TRBJ1-2; D is unresolved. The CDR3 protein is CASSPQESGGSGYTF. CDR3 DNA: TGTGCCAGCAGCCCGCAAGAATCAGGAGGTAGTGGCTACACCTTC.